This is a list of T cell receptor beta chains from one sample in a study of Ad26.COV2.S vaccination and SARS-CoV-2 variants. Sequencing was performed with immunoSEQ multiplex PCR; in TCRdb, only in-frame clones are kept and a portion is missing. The data contain about half a million clones, roughly nine tenths of them singletons. The source was peripheral blood, collected in a trial of Ad26.COV2.S vaccine versus placebo. The receptor set was obtained from a person aged 18-65 years who received the Ad26.COV2.S COVID-19 vaccine or a placebo. The CDR3 runs from the conserved cysteine through the conserved F or W. Each record gives: D gene, V gene, clone size, J gene, CDR3 length, CDR3 protein, CDR3 DNA. The D gene is left open where the match is weak. Expanded clones are given a class, and other clones once, few, many or no size at all.

NA	TRBV10-3	once	TRBJ2-1	12	CAIRDLGDEQFF	TGTGCCATCAGAGACCTGGGGGATGAGCAGTTCTTC
TRBD1	TRBV27	NA	TRBJ1-5	16	CASSLSGTGVRQPQHF	TGTGCCAGCAGTCTATCGGGGACAGGGGTTAGACAGCCCCAGCATTTT
NA	TRBV29-1	NA	TRBJ2-3	12	CSVETGTDTQYF	TGCAGCGTTGAGACAGGCACAGATACGCAGTATTTT
NA	TRBV19	NA	TRBJ1-5	13	CASSIAGGQPQHF	TGTGCCAGTAGTATAGCGGGGGGTCAGCCCCAGCATTTT
NA	TRBV11-3	once	TRBJ2-7	15	CASAVGAGDSYEQYF	TGTGCCTCAGCCGTTGGGGCAGGCGACTCCTACGAGCAGTACTTC
NA	TRBV9	once	TRBJ2-3	15	CASSVYPRNTDTQYF	TGTGCCAGCAGCGTATACCCACGAAACACAGATACGCAGTATTTT
TRBD1	TRBV18	once	TRBJ2-3	17	CASSPHPLDRVTDTQYF	TGTGCCAGCTCACCTCACCCACTCGACAGGGTGACAGATACGCAGTATTTT
NA	TRBV28	NA	TRBJ2-5	15	CASSFGGLALETQYF	TGTGCCAGCAGTTTTGGCGGTCTAGCTTTGGAGACCCAGTACTTC
NA	TRBV5-1	NA	TRBJ2-3	13	CASSFPGVDTQYF	TGCGCCAGCAGCTTTCCAGGGGTAGATACGCAGTATTTT
NA	TRBV12-3/TRBV12-4	NA	TRBJ1-6	13	CASNAQARSPLHF	TGTGCCAGCAACGCCCAGGCCCGTTCACCCCTCCACTTT
NA	TRBV3-1/TRBV3-2	NA	TRBJ1-6	15	CASSQDPRYNSPLHF	TGTGCCAGCAGCCAAGACCCCCGGTATAATTCACCCCTCCACTTT
NA	TRBV10-3	NA	TRBJ2-7	15	CAISESGRRSYEQYF	TGTGCCATCAGTGAGTCGGGGCGGCGCTCCTACGAGCAGTACTTC
TRBD1	TRBV28	NA	TRBJ1-1	16	CASSLGPGGMNTEAFF	TGTGCCAGCAGTTTAGGGCCAGGGGGTATGAACACTGAAGCTTTCTTT
TRBD1	TRBV6-2/TRBV6-3	NA	TRBJ1-5	13	CASSPTGTQPQHF	TGTGCCAGCAGTCCGACAGGGACGCAGCCCCAGCATTTT
NA	TRBV12-3/TRBV12-4	NA	TRBJ2-5	13	CASSRTTQETQYF	TGTGCCAGCAGTCGGACTACCCAAGAGACCCAGTACTTC
NA	TRBV3-1/TRBV3-2	few	TRBJ1-1	12	CASSPGPAGAFF	TGTGCCAGCAGCCCCGGACCTGCCGGAGCTTTCTTT
NA	TRBV7-2	NA	TRBJ1-6	17	CASSLVRPSSYNSPLHF	TGTGCCAGCAGCTTAGTCCGACCGAGCTCCTATAATTCACCCCTCCACTTT
NA	TRBV5-1	NA	TRBJ1-3	17	CASSLAGRANSGNTIYF	TGCGCCAGCAGCTTGGCAGGCAGGGCCAACTCTGGAAACACCATATATTTT
TRBD1	TRBV12-5	NA	TRBJ2-3	15	CASASGQGETDTQYF	TGTGCTAGTGCTTCGGGACAGGGGGAAACAGATACGCAGTATTTT
TRBD1	TRBV3-1/TRBV3-2	NA	TRBJ1-2	13	CASSQDRGHGYTF	TGTGCCAGCAGCCAGGACAGGGGGCATGGCTACACCTTC
NA	TRBV4-3	NA	TRBJ2-5	19	CASSQRWGEDSEKGETQYF	TGCGCCAGCAGCCAAAGGTGGGGTGAGGACAGCGAAAAGGGGGAGACCCAGTACTTC
NA	TRBV7-6	NA	TRBJ1-5	15	CASSTRTGFNQPQHF	TGTGCCAGCAGCACCCGGACCGGTTTCAATCAGCCCCAGCATTTT
TRBD1	TRBV19	NA	TRBJ2-6	16	CASSQQGKVLANVLTF	TGTGCCAGTAGTCAACAGGGGAAGGTCCTCGCCAACGTCCTGACTTTC
NA	TRBV24-1	NA	TRBJ1-2	15	CATSDSGTPEGGYTF	TGTGCCACCAGTGACTCCGGGACGCCGGAAGGAGGCTACACCTTC
NA	TRBV30	NA	TRBJ1-6	15	CAWRTPGLANSPLHF	TGTGCCTGGAGGACCCCAGGGTTGGCTAATTCACCCCTCCACTTT
NA	TRBV30	few	TRBJ2-7	11	CAWSVLYEQYF	TGTGCCTGGAGTGTACTGTACGAGCAGTACTTC
NA	TRBV30	NA	TRBJ2-2	12	CAWQGGTGELFF	TGTGCCTGGCAAGGGGGCACCGGGGAGCTGTTTTTT
NA	TRBV5-1	NA	TRBJ2-3	14	CASSPGISADTQYF	TGCGCCAGCAGCCCGGGAATTAGTGCAGATACGCAGTATTTT